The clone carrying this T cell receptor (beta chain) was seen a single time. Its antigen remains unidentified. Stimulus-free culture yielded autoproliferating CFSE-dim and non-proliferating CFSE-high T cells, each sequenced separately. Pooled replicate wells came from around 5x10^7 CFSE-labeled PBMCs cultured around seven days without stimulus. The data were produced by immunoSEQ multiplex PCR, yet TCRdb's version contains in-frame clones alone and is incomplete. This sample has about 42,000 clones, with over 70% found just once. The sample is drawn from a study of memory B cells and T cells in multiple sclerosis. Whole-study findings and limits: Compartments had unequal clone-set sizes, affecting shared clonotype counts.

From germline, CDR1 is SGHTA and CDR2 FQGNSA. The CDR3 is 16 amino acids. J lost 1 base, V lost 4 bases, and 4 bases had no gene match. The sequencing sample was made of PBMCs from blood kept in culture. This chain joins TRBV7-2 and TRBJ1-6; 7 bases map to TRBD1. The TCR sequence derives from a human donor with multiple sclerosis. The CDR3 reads CASSSRGQSYNSPLHF. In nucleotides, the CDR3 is TGTGCCAGCAGCTCTAGGGGGCAGTCCTATAATTCACCCCTCCACTTT.